The clone carrying this T cell receptor beta chain was seen at least ten times. Germline and junction disagree at one end, which may indicate a read error. From germline, CDR1 is SGHTA and CDR2 FQGNSA. The CDR3 covers 13 residues. TCRdb recomputed calls from the 5' RACE reads with MiXCR, one row per CDR3 protein. Here the sample spans under 900,000 distinct CDR3 sequences, 18% being singletons. This entry belongs to a study of identical twins. In addition, the sample was reused for a study of T cells expressing NK-cell markers.

The chain recombines TRBV7-2 with TRBJ2-7, with TRBD1 as a possible D gene (5 bases). Material: PBMCs. The sequence came from a woman aged 18 to 35 in good health. CDR3 DNA sequence: TGCGCCAGCAGCTCGACAGTCTCCTACGAGCAGTACTTC. This codes for CASSSTVSYEQYF.